A single sample gave rise to the 26 T cell receptor beta chains below, sequenced in a study of identical twins. TCRdb fed the 5' RACE reads into MiXCR, producing one record per CDR3 protein. The sample carries roughly 750,000 distinct CDR3 sequences, over 20% recorded once. This same sample was also taken into another study, of T cells expressing NK-cell markers.

What was sequenced was PBMCs. These receptors were collected from a woman between 18 and 29 years old in good health.

This clonotype was detected many times. This chain joins TRBV6-6 and TRBJ2-3; D ambiguous. Germline V lookup: CDR1 MNHNY, CDR2 SVGAGI (reference sequence). The CDR3 has 12 amino acids. The ends were cut back, 8 bases at V and 0 bases at J, with 6 bases in the middle. The CDR3 DNA reads TGTGCCAGCGGAGCTAGCACAGATACGCAGTATTTT. It codes for CASGASTDTQYF.

The chain carries TRBV5-5 and TRBJ2-4, with no clear D. This CDR3 is built from 12 residues. Germline CDR1 and CDR2: SGHKS and YYEKEE (reference sequence). V shed 3 bases and J shed 5 bases, with 6 bases lying between them. CDR3 DNA: TGTGCCAGCAGCTCCAGCCAAAACATTCAGTACTTC. The encoded protein is CASSSSQNIQYF.

This chain joins TRBV5-1 and TRBJ2-7, with TRBD1 matching 7 bases. The CDR3 runs 14 residues. In germline, CDR1 is SGHRS, CDR2 YFSETQ. V dropped 3 bases and J dropped 7; count of bases not matched to a gene: 10. The DNA of the CDR3 is TGCGCCAGCAGCTCCCCCGACAGGGCCCGAGAGCAGTACTTC. Translation: CASSSPDRAREQYF.

The V and J genes are TRBV29-1 and TRBJ1-2; D perhaps matches TRBD1 (5 bases). CDR3 length: 12 amino acids. CDR1 is SQVTM and CDR2 is ANQGSEA in the germline V gene. Trimming pared 7 bases from V and 9 bases from J, leaving 18 bases between. As DNA, the CDR3 is TGCAGCGCCGCGGGGGAGAGGGCCCGCTACACCTTC. This encodes CSAAGERARYTF.

The rearrangement uses TRBV6-5 and TRBJ2-2; 7 positions agree with TRBD1. The CDR3 sequence is 15 residues long. With V trimmed by 0 bases and J by 7 bases, 5 bases remained unmatched. From germline, CDR1 is MNHEY and CDR2 SVGAGI. The CDR3 here is CASSYSSTGYGELFF. In DNA, the CDR3 is TGTGCCAGCAGTTACTCTTCGACAGGGTACGGGGAGCTGTTTTTT.

The table lists this clonotype with a few counts. This rearrangement joins TRBV12-3 or TRBV12-4 to TRBJ1-6; D ambiguous. This CDR3 is 14 amino acids long. V lost 5 bases and J lost 8, with 13 bases in between. CDR3 region: CASSPNGRYSPLHF. DNA for the CDR3: TGTGCCAGCAGTCCCAACGGACGGTATTCACCCCTCCACTTT.

This sequence joins TRBV12-3 or TRBV12-4 and TRBJ2-1; possibly TRBD1 for D (6 bases). The CDR3 sequence is 15 residues long. The V gene lost 9 bases and the J gene lost 3 bases, with 18 bases spanning the gap. The CDR3 region has the DNA TGTGCCAGTCGTCCGGGACAAAGTTTCTACAATGAGCAGTTCTTC. Protein product: CASRPGQSFYNEQFF.

This chain links TRBV3-1 with TRBJ2-7; D is unclear. This CDR3 region has 11 residues. The V end lost 2 bases, the J end lost 4 bases, and 3 bases lay between the germline ends. Germline V gene lookup returns CDR1 LGHDT and CDR2 YNNKEL (reference sequence). The CDR3 region is CASSQKYEQYF. Here the CDR3 DNA reads TGTGCCAGCAGCCAAAAGTACGAGCAGTACTTC.

Only a few counts were recorded for this clonotype. The chain joins TRBV5-6 to TRBJ2-7; 7 positions match TRBD2. Per the germline V gene, CDR1 is SGHDT and CDR2 is YYEEEE. The CDR3 is 15 residues long. Trimming at V came to 4 bases and at J to 2 bases, leaving 9 bases not matched to a gene. The CDR3 is CASSLYLAGPYEQYF. Here the CDR3 DNA reads TGTGCCAGCAGCCTTTATTTAGCGGGTCCCTACGAGCAGTACTTC.

The chain uses TRBV27 and TRBJ1-1; D not certain. Trimming left V 3 bases short and J 3 bases short, with 8 bases between. This CDR3 comprises 13 residues. CDR1 and CDR2 from the germline V gene are MNHEY and SMNVEV (reference sequence). Written as DNA, the CDR3 is TGTGCCAGCAGTTTGTGGCCCGACACTGAAGCTTTCTTT. The encoded protein is CASSLWPDTEAFF.

This clonotype was seen a handful of times. The rearrangement uses TRBV30 and TRBJ2-6; 9 positions match TRBD1. Germline CDR1 is GTSNPN and CDR2 is SVGIG (reference sequence). V was clipped by 0 bases and J by 1 base; unmatched bases: 10. The CDR3 contains 19 residues. The CDR3 protein is CAWSVLSGQGISGANVLTF. The CDR3 coding sequence is TGTGCCTGGAGTGTACTGTCGGGACAGGGTATTTCTGGGGCCAACGTCCTGACTTTC.

This clonotype has only a few counts. The chain uses TRBV12-3 or TRBV12-4 and TRBJ2-7; TRBD1 matches 9 bases. J gave up 6 bases and V 5 bases, and 11 bases lay outside the gene matches. The CDR3 spans 15 residues. DNA for the CDR3: TGTGCCAGCAGTCTCCGGACAGGGGCGCCGACCGAGCAGTACTTC. This gives the protein CASSLRTGAPTEQYF.

This clonotype showed up just a few times. This chain connects TRBV5-4 to TRBJ1-1; the D is unclear. The germline gives CDR1 SGHNT, CDR2 YYREEE (reference sequence). CDR3 size: 14 residues. The V gene lost 5 bases and the J gene lost 2 bases, with 13 bases spanning the gap. The chain's CDR3 is CASSQRAGNTEAFF. CDR3 nucleotides: TGTGCCAGCAGTCAAAGGGCCGGCAACACTGAAGCTTTCTTT.

This clonotype was recorded at least ten times. V and J are TRBV12-3 or TRBV12-4 and TRBJ2-7, with a possible D match to TRBD1 (5 bases). Deletions cut 6 bases from V and 3 bases from J, with 9 bases between. CDR3 length equals 12 residues. The CDR3 DNA reads as TGTGCCAGCAGCGACCAGGGCTACGAGCAGTACTTC. Translated, it gives CASSDQGYEQYF.

This clonotype was counted a few times. The V and J genes are TRBV25-1 and TRBJ1-5; D might be TRBD1 (6 bases). Germline CDR1 and CDR2: MGHDK and SYGVNS. Trimming pared 3 bases from V and 7 bases from J, leaving 10 bases between. The CDR3 length is 13 residues. DNA of the CDR3: TGTGCCAGCAGTGAGGCCGGGGGCCAGCCCCAGCATTTT. This encodes CASSEAGGQPQHF.

Only a few counts were recorded for this clonotype. This rearrangement joins TRBV20-1 to TRBJ2-1; D remains ambiguous. The CDR3 covers 10 residues. Germline values: CDR1 DFQATT, CDR2 SNEGSKA (reference sequence). Between the trimmed V and J ends, which lost 4 bases and 6 bases, there was a span of 4 bases. The CDR3 DNA follows: TGCAGTGCTACTACCAATGAGCAGTTCTTC. Its protein product is CSATTNEQFF.

This chain connects TRBV7-2 to TRBJ2-1; TRBD2 agrees at 11 bases. The V and J ends lost 2 bases and 7 bases, in that order; junction bases with no gene match: 7. Germline V gene lookup returns CDR1 SGHTA and CDR2 FQGNSA. CDR3 size: 16 residues. CDR3 loop: CASSLTSASGRNEQFF. The CDR3 DNA follows: TGTGCCAGCAGCTTAACCTCGGCTAGCGGGAGGAATGAGCAGTTCTTC.

V usage is TRBV27 and J usage is TRBJ1-2; 7 bases map to TRBD1. Germline assignment: CDR1 MNHEY and CDR2 SMNVEV (reference sequence). The CDR3 is 16 amino acids. J lost 3 bases, V lost 5 bases, and 12 bases had no gene match. CDR3 DNA sequence: TGTGCCAGCAGTCCCAGGGGGGTCATTGCGGACTATGGCTACACCTTC. Amino acids: CASSPRGVIADYGYTF.

This chain's CDR3 is CASRNKKREARGELFF. The DNA for the CDR3 is TGCGCCAGCAGGAATAAAAAGCGGGAGGCCCGTGGGGAGCTGTTTTTT. This sequence joins TRBV10-1 and TRBJ2-2; 9 nucleotides align to TRBD2. The CDR3 contains 16 residues. Germline assignment: CDR1 WNHNN and CDR2 SYGVQD (reference sequence). V dropped 6 bases and J dropped 8; count of bases not matched to a gene: 13.

The genes are TRBV5-1 and TRBJ2-7; the match to TRBD1 covers 8 bases. Germline CDR1 is SGHRS and CDR2 is YFSETQ. This CDR3 is 16 amino acids long. Losses at the gene ends were 4 bases for V and 3 bases for J; bases not matched to a gene: 12. CDR3 DNA sequence: TGCGCCAGCAGCCCCTCACCGGGACAGGCTTTCTACGAGCAGTACTTC. This gives the protein CASSPSPGQAFYEQYF.

This clonotype was counted ten times or more. The rearrangement joins TRBV6-5 to TRBJ2-3, with D perhaps matching TRBD1 (6 bases). Trimming stripped 2 bases from V and 2 bases from J, with 11 bases between. The germline V gene encodes CDR1 MNHEY and CDR2 SVGAGI. The CDR3 is 15 amino acids. The CDR3 coding sequence is TGTGCCAGCAGTTACGGGGGCCAGGACACAGATACGCAGTATTTT. Protein sequence: CASSYGGQDTDTQYF.

The chain uses TRBV20-1 and TRBJ2-3; TRBD1 or TRBD2 may be the D gene (5 bases each). Trimming shortened V by 3 bases and J by 8 bases, and 21 bases separated the two germline ends. The CDR3 consists of 15 residues. CDR1 and CDR2 (germline): DFQATT, SNEGSKA (reference sequence). The CDR3 DNA reads as TGCAGTGCTAGGGACCGGGACCTTACCTTCGGTACGCAGTATTTT. It yields the protein CSARDRDLTFGTQYF.

The V call is TRBV6-5, the J call TRBJ2-7; TRBD1 agrees at 10 bases. V was clipped by 4 bases and J by 3 bases; unmatched bases: 6. CDR1 is MNHEY and CDR2 is SVGAGI in the germline V gene. The CDR3 runs 15 residues. The CDR3 DNA is TGTGCCAGCAGTTCGTCGGGACAGGGGTACTACGAGCAGTACTTC. Protein sequence: CASSSSGQGYYEQYF.

This clonotype was seen more than once but under ten times. CDR3 DNA: TGCAGTGCCAACGGCTTCGATCAAGGGGAGCAGTACTTC. Translation gives CSANGFDQGEQYF. The rearrangement uses TRBV20-1 and TRBJ2-7; D uncertain. This CDR3 comprises 13 residues. Trimming stripped 6 bases from V and 7 bases from J, with 19 bases between. From germline, CDR1 is DFQATT and CDR2 SNEGSKA (reference sequence).

This clonotype has more than one count but fewer than ten. The CDR3 reads CSVPLDGSYGYTF. DNA for the CDR3: TGCAGTGTCCCTTTGGACGGGAGCTATGGCTACACCTTC. The V gene is TRBV20-1, the J gene TRBJ1-2; D remains unclear. The CDR3 extends over 13 amino acids. V gave up 7 bases and J gave up 4 bases, with 16 bases separating them. Germline CDR1 reads DFQATT; CDR2 reads SNEGSKA (reference sequence).

The sample holds a few counts of this clonotype. The chain joins TRBV7-9 to TRBJ2-7; TRBD1 might be the D (5 bases). The germline gives CDR1 SEHNR, CDR2 FQNEAQ (reference sequence). Trimming pared 5 bases from V and 2 bases from J, leaving 16 bases between. This CDR3 has 15 residues. The CDR3 nucleotides read TGTGCCAGCAGCCCTTTCTCGACAGTGGCCTACGAGCAGTACTTC. As protein: CASSPFSTVAYEQYF. The full variable domain, completed using reference TRBV7-9 and TRBJ2-7, is DTGVSQNPRHKITKRGQNVTFRCDPISEHNRLYWYRQTLGQGPEFLTYFQNEAQLEKSRLLSDRFSAERPKGSFSTLEIQRTEQGDSAMYLCASSPFSTVAYEQYFGPGTRLTVT.